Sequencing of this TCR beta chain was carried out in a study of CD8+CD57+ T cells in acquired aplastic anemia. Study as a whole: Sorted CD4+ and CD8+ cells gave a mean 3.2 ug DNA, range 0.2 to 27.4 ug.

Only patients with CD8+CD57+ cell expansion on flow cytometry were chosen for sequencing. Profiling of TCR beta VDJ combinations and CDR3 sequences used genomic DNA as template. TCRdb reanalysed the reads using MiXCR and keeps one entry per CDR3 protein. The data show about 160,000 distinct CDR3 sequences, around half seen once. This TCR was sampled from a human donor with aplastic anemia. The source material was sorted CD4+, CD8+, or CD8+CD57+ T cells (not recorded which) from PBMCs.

The CDR3 protein is CASSPSGQGDGYTF. CDR3 DNA sequence: TGTGCCAGCAGCCCAAGTGGACAGGGTGACGGCTACACCTTC. J is TRBJ1-2 and V is TRBV2, with 8 bases fitting TRBD1. Germline V gene data show CDR1 as SNHLY and CDR2 as FYNNEI. V lost 6 bases, J lost 8 bases, and 11 bases stayed unmatched. There are 14 residues in the CDR3.